Shown below are 7 T cell receptor beta chains from a single sample sequenced in a study of long-term antiretroviral therapy in people with HIV. Survey-level resolution applied to immunoSEQ assay v3.0. Profiling relied on immunoSEQ multiplex PCR, and the TCRdb table lists in-frame clones only, not all of them. The data contain about 30,000 clones, about nine tenths of them seen just once; the ten biggest clones take up about 8%. The source was unsorted PBMCs, collected 3.2 years before starting antiretroviral therapy. The receptors derive from a middle-aged man with HIV.

This clone was seen a handful of times. The chain is built from TRBV9 and TRBJ1-3, with no clear D. The CDR3 extends over 13 amino acids. The germline CDR1 and CDR2 sequences are SGDLS and YYNGEE. V lost 0 bases and J 6 bases, leaving 7 bases between the germline ends. CDR3 nucleotides: TGTGCCAGCAGCGTAGAGAAGGAAAACACCATATATTTT. Its protein is CASSVEKENTIYF.

This chain links TRBV7-9 with TRBJ1-1, with TRBD1 matching 11 bases. CDR1 and CDR2 from the germline V gene are SEHNR and FQNEAQ (reference sequence). This CDR3 comprises 17 residues. Germline trimming cut 5 bases from V and 3 bases from J; bases unmatched to any gene: 11. The CDR3 here is CASSSRPGTGGYTEAFF. The CDR3 nucleotides are TGTGCCAGCAGCAGTCGCCCCGGGACAGGGGGGTACACTGAAGCTTTCTTT. Drawing the rest from reference TRBV7-9 and TRBJ1-1, the complete variable domain is DTGVSQNPRHKITKRGQNVTFRCDPISEHNRLYWYRQTLGQGPEFLTYFQNEAQLEKSRLLSDRFSAERPKGSFSTLEIQRTEQGDSAMYLCASSSRPGTGGYTEAFFGQGTRLTVV.

On this clone itself: At one end, the junction sequence differs from germline, possibly due to a read error. The chain uses TRBV19 and TRBJ2-7, with a tentative D call TRBD2 (6 bases). Germline V lookup: CDR1 LNHDA, CDR2 SQIVND (reference sequence). The CDR3 length is 18 residues. The CDR3 nucleotides are TGTGCCAGTAGTCCCGATCCCGCTAGGAGGGTTTATTCCTTCGAGCAGTACTTC. Protein sequence: CASSPDPARRVYSFEQYF. The complete variable domain, with remaining parts taken from reference TRBV19 and TRBJ2-7, reads DGGITQSPKYLFRKEGQNVTLSCEQNLNHDAMYWYRQDPGQGLRLIYYSQIVNDFQKGDIAEGYSVSREKKESFPLTVTSAQKNPTAFYLCASSPDPARRVYSFEQYFGPGTRLTVT.

This rearrangement joins TRBV30 to TRBJ2-5, with 7 bases aligning to TRBD2. The germline gives CDR1 GTSNPN, CDR2 SVGIG (reference sequence). The V gene end was trimmed by 0 bases and the J gene end by 4 bases; junction bases not matched to a gene: 5. This CDR3 has 14 residues. The chain's CDR3 is CAWSVRTGGETQYF. The CDR3 DNA is TGTGCCTGGAGTGTCAGGACGGGAGGAGAGACCCAGTACTTC.

The V gene is TRBV19, the J gene TRBJ1-1; D not certain. Germline V gene data show CDR1 as LNHDA and CDR2 as SQIVND (reference sequence). V was trimmed by 1 base and J by 11 bases, leaving 14 bases between them. The CDR3 has 13 residues. In DNA form, the CDR3 reads TGTGCCAGTAGTATAGTCGAGGGCCGCAGGGCTTTCTTT. It codes for CASSIVEGRRAFF.

The table lists this clone with a count of one. The chain has TRBV5-1 and TRBJ2-3, with 9 bases lining up with TRBD2. Germline CDR1 is SGHRS and CDR2 is YFSETQ. The length of the CDR3 is 16 residues. Trimming took 6 bases from V and 0 from J; bases not matched to a gene: 8. The CDR3 DNA reads as TGCGCCAGCACGGCGCAGCGGGGGGCTAGCACAGATACGCAGTATTTT. Translated, it gives CASTAQRGASTDTQYF.

This chain joins TRBV6-5 and TRBJ2-7; tentatively, D is TRBD2 (6 bases). V gave up 2 bases and J gave up 0 bases, with 8 bases separating them. This CDR3 contains 14 residues. Per germline, CDR1 MNHEY and CDR2 SVGAGI. In nucleotides, the CDR3 is TGTGCCAGCAGTTACGCGGGGACCTCCTACGAGCAGTACTTC. This gives the protein CASSYAGTSYEQYF.